Detailed here is one T cell receptor (beta chain). The source of the sample is a study of T cell changes during pregnancy in multiple sclerosis. This table comes from immunoSEQ multiplex PCR, and its TCRdb copy is limited to in-frame clones, with some not included. The sample lists 130,000 or so clones, around 95% occurring once. The sequencing used peripheral blood, collected after pregnancy. The sequence was obtained from a female donor with multiple sclerosis, enrolled in a pregnancy study.

CDR3 loop: CASSPRGQFQETQYF. CDR3 bases: TGTGCCAGCAGCCCCCGGGGACAGTTCCAAGAGACCCAGTACTTC. The genes are TRBV7-8 and TRBJ2-5; 7 nucleotides line up with TRBD1. Germline CDR1 and CDR2: SGHVS and FQNEAQ. There are 15 residues in the CDR3. J was trimmed by 1 base and V by 5 bases; bases with no gene match: 7.